The sequence of this T cell receptor (beta chain) was determined in a study of T cell clusters in autoimmune cytopenias (dated by TCRdb to the late 2010s). With regard to the full study: Per sample, TRB sequencing gave a median depth of roughly 56,000 reads and a median of around 2,400 distinct TRB clonotypes. In autoimmune cytopenia patients, peripheral blood TRB and IGH repertoires were sequenced during active disease and over treatment follow-up, together with healthy, CLL and autoimmune hepatitis controls. The goal of the study was to find out whether patients with autoimmune cytopenia have a disease-specific immune repertoire signature that could be used as a blood-based biomarker. Overall results and qualifications from the work: TRB repertoire shifts, with less even repertoires in secondary cytopenia and CLL, mostly reflected lymphoma bias rather than autoimmunity. Compared with active autoimmune hepatitis patients, healthy donors had almost three times as many exclusive TRB clusters, a finding consistent with an autoimmunity-wide signature. The T cell clusters were only ever defined in silico, so experimental validation of their functional role was still needed. GLIPH results suggested that primary autoimmune cytopenia patients were missing physiological T cell clusters, with about 53 clusters found only in healthy donors compared with roughly 15 found only in patients. In the comparison of secondary cytopenia with CLL, no cluster-lack signature showed up, apparently because the dominant lymphoma-associated repertoire masked the signature.

Spanning cysteine to phenylalanine, the CDR3 consists of 17 amino acids. No DNA appears here. CDR1 is given as MNHEY and CDR2 as SVGAGI, both from the germline V gene. Per sample, roughly 260 ng of peripheral blood genomic DNA, tens of thousands of genome equivalents, was used for TRB amplification. Remarks on this clonotype: Which antigen it targets is not known.

TRB rearrangements were amplified by multiplex PCR using a touch-down protocol with TRB-A and TRB-B primer pools mixed in one tube. Illumina adapters and sample indices were added to the amplicons through two consecutive PCR reactions performed with Phusion HS II polymerase. Amplicons were gel-purified with the NucleoSpin Gel and PCR Clean-up kit, then quantified by Qubit and quality-checked on an Agilent 2100 Bioanalyzer. Sequencing of the libraries was done on an Illumina MiSeq with 600-cycle, single-indexed, paired-end runs. The paper's data handling went like this. MiXCR version 2.1.12, together with the default MiXCR reference library, was used to align and assemble the TRB reads. Each unique CDR3 nucleotide sequence defined a clone, and only productive sequences with at least two reads were analysed. Repertoire diversity was assessed by alpha-parameterized diversity profiles (alpha 0 to 5), including Shannon (alpha 1) and Simpson (alpha 2) indices, computed with an R script. The tcR package was used to compute combinatorial TRB VJ usage, which was then compared between cohorts by principal component analysis with ade4. GLIPH clustering of TCRbeta CDR3s was carried out on cohort pairs matched by age and read depth, and cluster frequencies were compared by Wilcoxon test. Based on TCRdb reprocessing of the reads, there is one entry per CDR3 protein sequence, and DNA is missing. V and J calls and clone size were set by TCRdb, not the authors. The sample table includes several thousand distinct CDR3 sequences. Roughly 5.9% of the sample rests with the top ten.

The clonotype was recovered from a human donor with an autoimmune cytopenia or autoimmune hepatitis (not recorded which). The sample consisted of peripheral blood. In this chain, TRBV6-5 is recombined with TRBJ2-1; TCRdb selects TRBD1, and the lack of DNA leaves this call unchecked. For the CDR3, the sequence is CASSPDCDRASNNEQFF.